Sequencing of this T cell receptor beta chain was carried out in a study of blood T cell repertoires in COVID-19. This study enrolled people aged 18 to 89 from around 25 US geographic areas. How the authors handled the data: Quantification of nucleated cells was approximated via reference gene primer amplification. The protocol was immunoSEQ multiplex PCR, while the TCRdb copy is restricted to in-frame clones and leaves out a portion. The DNA was the basis for D and trimming; V, J and clone size are from that table. Here the sample spans fewer than 300,000 clones, roughly 80% being singletons. Trimming pared 5 bases from V and 0 bases from J, leaving 11 bases between. CDR1 SGHVS and CDR2 FQNEAQ come from the germline V gene. The CDR3 consists of 15 residues.

The V call is TRBV7-8, the J call TRBJ1-5, with D uncertain. The TCR was taken from a man aged 40-49 years who had been exposed to COVID-19. Sequencing input: PBMCs or T cells enriched from blood (not recorded which). The CDR3 region is CASSPAPYSNQPQHF. The CDR3 nucleotides read TGTGCCAGCAGCCCAGCGCCATATAGCAATCAGCCCCAGCATTTT.